The clone carrying this TCR beta chain occurred once. The source of the sample is a study of blood T cell repertoires in COVID-19. Sequencing was performed with immunoSEQ multiplex PCR; in TCRdb, only in-frame clones are kept and a portion is missing. The sample gives around 16,000 clones, around nine tenths of which show up once; roughly 24% is in the top ten. The CDR3 contains 14 residues. V lost 2 bases and J lost 12; bases outside the gene matches: 9. CDR1 and CDR2 (germline): MNHEY, SVGAGI. The source of this sequence is a man aged 60 to 69 with acute or convalescent COVID-19. The chain joins TRBV6-5 to TRBJ2-2; 7 nucleotides align to TRBD1. Sequencing was done on a sample of peripheral blood. The CDR3 here is CASSYDRAKGKLFF. The CDR3 nucleotides read TGTGCCAGCAGTTACGACAGGGCTAAAGGAAAGCTGTTTTTT.